This T cell receptor (beta chain) was obtained from a study of beta chain features in type 1 diabetes. Study in general: Healthy donors resembled patients in age, gender and cell yields.

General study findings and limits: The study found moderately but significantly shorter TCRB CDR3s in all four CD4+ subsets of Type 1 diabetes patients. Any role of HLA type in TCRB rearrangement remained unresolved here. Shorter templates may be favored by PCR, equally so in patients and controls.

Trimming left V 2 bases short and J 4 bases short, with 23 bases between. The CDR3 runs to 18 residues. Per germline, CDR1 MDHEN and CDR2 SYDVKM. Since all of the isolated RNA was reverse transcribed, expressed TCRB transcripts were what got sequenced. Libraries were prepared by immunoSEQ multiplex PCR; TCRdb keeps only in-frame clonotypes and omits some of them. The sample has some 47,000 clones, around 40% seen once. Comments on this clone: The antigen is unknown.

The sequenced material came from stem cell memory CD4+ T cells from blood. The chain links TRBV28 to TRBJ2-5; a possible D gene is TRBD1 (6 bases). This receptor was identified in a man in his thirties or forties with type 1 diabetes. The DNA for the CDR3 is TGTGCCAGCAGTTTAAGATGGACCGTACAGGGTAATAGAGAGACCCAGTACTTC. This encodes CASSLRWTVQGNRETQYF.